A selection of T cell receptor beta chains follows, all from one sample in a study of neoadjuvant anti-PD-1 for oral cavity cancer. TCRdb keeps only in-frame clones here, not all; method: immunoSEQ multiplex PCR. Seen here are fewer than 20,000 clones, about three quarters observed once, and the top ten hold 2% to 3%. The material sequenced was PBMCs, taken before nivolumab (anti-PD-1) treatment. These receptors all stem from a person between 40 and 85 years old with oral cavity squamous cell carcinoma. Each CDR3 is given with its conserved first and last residue. D genes are given only for firm matches. Expanded clones get a size class; other rows say once, few or many, or leave the size out.

>-|TRBD2|TRBV5-4|TRBJ2-3
TGTGCCAGCAGCTTGCGGTTAGCGGGGGGGAGCACAGATACGCAGTATTTT
CASSLRLAGGSTDTQYF
>once|-|TRBV28|TRBJ2-7
TGTGCCAGCAGTTTAGACTTCCTGGCCTACGAGCAGTACTTC
CASSLDFLAYEQYF
>-|-|TRBV5-1|TRBJ1-5
TGCGCCAGCAGTCTGGCCCCAGGGAATAGCAATCAGCCCCAGCATTTT
CASSLAPGNSNQPQHF
>-|-|TRBV6-1|TRBJ1-5
TGTGCCAGCATTGCAGGGACAAGTCTTAATCAGCCCCAGCATTTT
CASIAGTSLNQPQHF
>-|-|TRBV28|TRBJ2-5
TGTGCCAGCAGTTTATCAGGGAGAAAAGAGACCCAGTACTTC
CASSLSGRKETQYF
>-|TRBD1|TRBV5-8|TRBJ1-4
TGTGCCAGCAGCCTACAGGGGCTTAGGGAAAAACTGTTTTTT
CASSLQGLREKLFF
>-|-|TRBV7-2|TRBJ1-3
TGTGCCAGCAGCCCCCCCAACTACTCTGGAAACACCATATATTTT
CASSPPNYSGNTIYF
>-|-|TRBV28|TRBJ2-7
TGTGCCAGCAGTCTAGGAACGGTTTTCTACGAGCAGTACTTC
CASSLGTVFYEQYF
>-|-|TRBV11-2|TRBJ2-7
TGTGCCAGCAGCCAGGCGGCGAGCTCCTACGAGCAGTACTTC
CASSQAASSYEQYF
>-|TRBD2|TRBV11-2|TRBJ2-2
TGTGCCAGCAGCTCCGGACGGGTTGGGAGGGCCGGGGAGCTGTTTTTT
CASSSGRVGRAGELFF
>-|TRBD1|TRBV6-1|TRBJ2-2
TGTGCCAGCAGTCCAGGGGGCGAGACCGGGGAGCTGTTTTTT
CASSPGGETGELFF
>-|-|TRBV5-1|TRBJ2-2
TGCGCCAGCAGCTTGGGCCCGGGCGCGAACACCGGGGAGCTGTTTTTT
CASSLGPGANTGELFF
>few|TRBD1|TRBV15|TRBJ1-2
TGTGCCACCAGCAGAGAAGGGCTCAGGGGGCCTGGCTACACCTTC
CATSREGLRGPGYTF
>-|TRBD1|TRBV19|TRBJ1-5
TGTGCCACTAACAACAGGGGGTGGAATCAGCCCCAGCATTTT
CATNNRGWNQPQHF
>-|-|TRBV2|TRBJ1-1
TGTGCCAGCAGTGACCCTGGCACTGAAGCTTTCTTT
CASSDPGTEAFF
>-|TRBD2|TRBV4-2|TRBJ2-1
TGTGCCAGCAGCCCCGGGACTAGCGGGAGAATCAATGAGCAGTTCTTC
CASSPGTSGRINEQFF
>few|TRBD1|TRBV4-2|TRBJ1-3
TGTGCCAGCAGCCAAGCCCGAAGAGGACAGGCTGGAAACACCATATATTTT
CASSQARRGQAGNTIYF
>few|-|TRBV5-1|TRBJ1-6
TGCGCCAGCAGCTTGGATTTTACCAATCCCCTCCACTTT
CASSLDFTNPLHF
>-|TRBD2|TRBV5-6|TRBJ2-7
TGTGCCAGCAGCGTCGGACTAGCGGGATTCCACGAGCAGTACTTC
CASSVGLAGFHEQYF
>-|TRBD1|TRBV30|TRBJ1-1
TGTGCCTGGAACCCGGGACAGCGGAACACTGAAGCTTTCTTT
CAWNPGQRNTEAFF
>-|TRBD1|TRBV15|TRBJ2-2
TGTGCCACCAGCAGAGGTCCAGGGGGCGCAACCGGGGAGCTGTTTTTT
CATSRGPGGATGELFF
>-|-|TRBV11-2|TRBJ2-3
TGTGCCAGCAGCAAACTACAGGGTAACACAGATACGCAGTATTTT
CASSKLQGNTDTQYF
>few|TRBD1|TRBV4-2|TRBJ2-5
TGTGCCAGCAGCCAGGGGACAGGGGTTTGGGAGACCCAGTACTTC
CASSQGTGVWETQYF
>-|-|TRBV6-5|TRBJ1-5
TGTGCCAGCAGTTACTCGACGGGGCCCCAGCATTTT
CASSYSTGPQHF
>-|-|TRBV28|TRBJ1-1
TGTGCCAGCAGTTTCCGAAGGAACACTGAAGCTTTCTTT
CASSFRRNTEAFF
>-|-|TRBV7-9|TRBJ1-2
TGTGCCAGCAGCTTAGCCCCCGCAATAAGTGGCTACACCTTC
CASSLAPAISGYTF
>-|TRBD1|TRBV27|TRBJ2-2
TGTGCCAGCAGTTTCTCCAGGGGGACCACCGGGGAGCTGTTTTTT
CASSFSRGTTGELFF
>-|-|TRBV7-9|TRBJ1-2
TGTGCCAGCAGCCTACAGGGAGACTATGGCTACACCTTC
CASSLQGDYGYTF
>-|-|TRBV29-1|TRBJ2-7
TGCAGCGTTGTGTCATCGGTCTCCTACGAGCAGTACTTC
CSVVSSVSYEQYF
>once|-|TRBV9|TRBJ2-6
TGTGCCAGCAGCGTATCAAGCTCGTCCCCCTCTGGGGCCAACGTCCTGACTTTC
CASSVSSSSPSGANVLTF
>-|-|TRBV12-5|TRBJ1-1
TGTGCTAGTGGTTTGGGAGGCGACACTGAAGCTTTCTTT
CASGLGGDTEAFF
>-|TRBD1|TRBV27|TRBJ1-1
TGTGCCAGCAGTTTATCGACAGGGAGGGTAGAAGCTTTCTTT
CASSLSTGRVEAFF
>-|TRBD1|TRBV2|TRBJ2-5
TGTGCCAGCAGTGTTCGGGACAGACAAGAGACCCAGTACTTC
CASSVRDRQETQYF
>-|-|TRBV4-1|TRBJ2-3
TGCGCCAGCAGCCAAGGCACTTCTCTCACAGATACGCAGTATTTT
CASSQGTSLTDTQYF
>-|-|TRBV9|TRBJ2-4
TGTGCCAGCCCTCTACTGACACTAGCCAAAAACATTCAGTACTTC
CASPLLTLAKNIQYF
>few|TRBD1|TRBV5-1|TRBJ1-2
TGCGCCAGCAGCTCGACAGGGGCGGGCTACACCTTC
CASSSTGAGYTF
>-|-|TRBV4-1|TRBJ1-2
TGCGCCAGCAGCCAAGTGGGGGGGCGCAGGTATGGCTACACCTTC
CASSQVGGRRYGYTF
>-|TRBD2|TRBV10-3|TRBJ2-1
TGTGCCATCAGTGAGGACAGAGGGACTAGCAATGAGCAGTTCTTC
CAISEDRGTSNEQFF
>-|-|TRBV6-5|TRBJ2-1
TGTGCCAGCAGAACCGGACGTTGGGATGAGCAGTTCTTC
CASRTGRWDEQFF